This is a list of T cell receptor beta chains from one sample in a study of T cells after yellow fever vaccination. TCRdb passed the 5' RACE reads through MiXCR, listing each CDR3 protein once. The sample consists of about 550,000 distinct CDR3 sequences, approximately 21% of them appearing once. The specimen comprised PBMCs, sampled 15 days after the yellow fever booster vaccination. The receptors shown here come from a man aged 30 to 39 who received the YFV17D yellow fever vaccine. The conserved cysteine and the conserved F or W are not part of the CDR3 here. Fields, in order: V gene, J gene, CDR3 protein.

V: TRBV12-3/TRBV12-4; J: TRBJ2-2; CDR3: ASSLGGEAGELF
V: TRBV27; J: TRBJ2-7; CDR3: ASSLTSTYYEQY
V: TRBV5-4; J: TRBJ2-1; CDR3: ASSSLAGKFNEQF
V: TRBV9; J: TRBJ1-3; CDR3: ASHNPPGNTIY
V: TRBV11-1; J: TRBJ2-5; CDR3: ASSFPPSTALIQETQY
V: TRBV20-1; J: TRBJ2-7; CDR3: SARTDPYEQY
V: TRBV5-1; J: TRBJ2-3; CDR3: ASSLVDGGSVTDTQY
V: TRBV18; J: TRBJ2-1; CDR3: ASSTPDQGQF
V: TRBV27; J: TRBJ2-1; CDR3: ASYGRNEQF
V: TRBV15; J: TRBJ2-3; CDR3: ATSRERASDTQY
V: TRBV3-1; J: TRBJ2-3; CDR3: ASKPKIGTQY
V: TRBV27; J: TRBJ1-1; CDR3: ASSLTVMNTEAF
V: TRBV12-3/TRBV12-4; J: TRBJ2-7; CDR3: ASTRGGGTYEQY
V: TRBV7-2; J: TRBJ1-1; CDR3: ASSLDVGGYTEAF
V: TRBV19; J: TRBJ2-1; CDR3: ASSSWQGEQF
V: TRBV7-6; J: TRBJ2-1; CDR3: ASSSRGLDPF
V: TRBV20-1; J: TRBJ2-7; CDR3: SARGLAGATVWQY
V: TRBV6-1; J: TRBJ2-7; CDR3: ASSPGQTIYEQY
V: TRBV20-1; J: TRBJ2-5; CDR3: SAPRNLQETQY
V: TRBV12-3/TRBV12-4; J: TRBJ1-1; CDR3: ASSSPGTEAF
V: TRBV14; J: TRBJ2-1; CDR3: ASSQRTSGSSYNEQF
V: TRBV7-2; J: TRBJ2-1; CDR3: ASSLVARFYNEQF
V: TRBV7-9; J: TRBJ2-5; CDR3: ASSLPTGEETQY
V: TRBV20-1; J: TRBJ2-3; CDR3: SALLYTDTQY
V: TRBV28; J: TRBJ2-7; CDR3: ASSPPDGPGEQY
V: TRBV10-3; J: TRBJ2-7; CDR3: AISESLIRSYEQY
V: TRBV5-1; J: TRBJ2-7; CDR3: ASSLLAGGWYEQY
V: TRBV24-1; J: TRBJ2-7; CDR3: ATSDLTGKWEQY
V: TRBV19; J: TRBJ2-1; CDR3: ASSTDLSSYNEQF
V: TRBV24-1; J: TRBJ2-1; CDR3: ATSTPGQAYNEQF
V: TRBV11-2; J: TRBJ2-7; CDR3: ASSPGARHGQY